One and the same sample provided the 2 T cell receptor beta chains below, sequenced in a study of blood T cell repertoires in COVID-19. Profiling relied on immunoSEQ multiplex PCR, and the TCRdb table lists in-frame clones only, not all of them. The data show about 46,000 clones, 88% seen once. The specimen was peripheral blood. These receptors were collected from a man in his fifties with acute or convalescent COVID-19.

The rearrangement joins TRBV9 to TRBJ2-2, with D perhaps matching TRBD1 (5 bases). The CDR3 sequence is 16 residues long. V lost 0 bases and J lost 0, with 9 bases in between. Germline CDR1 and CDR2: SGDLS and YYNGEE. CDR3 in amino acids: CASSVAAGSNTGELFF. CDR3 bases: TGTGCCAGCAGCGTAGCTGCAGGGTCGAACACCGGGGAGCTGTTTTTT.

The V and J genes are TRBV29-1 and TRBJ2-7; TRBD1 agrees at 9 bases. The V gene end was trimmed by 1 base and the J gene end by 4 bases; junction bases not matched to a gene: 2. The V gene's germline CDR1 is SQVTM and CDR2 ANQGSEA. This CDR3 has 13 amino acids. CDR3 loop: CSVEAGTGYEQYF. The CDR3 bases are TGCAGCGTTGAAGCCGGGACAGGGTACGAGCAGTACTTC.